A selection of T cell receptor beta chains follows, all from one sample in a study of CD8 T cells in Susac syndrome. Each CDR3 protein is one row after TCRdb ran MiXCR on the immunoSEQ multiplex PCR reads. In the table there are 95,000 to 150,000 distinct CDR3 sequences, approximately 94% of which are singletons. The sequenced material came from CD4+ T cells from PBMCs. These receptors all come from a human donor in good health. The CDR3 runs from the conserved cysteine through the conserved F or W. A D gene is named only where the DNA matches it firmly. Size is omitted from some rows. Given values are once, few, many or a class for expanded clones.

>NA|NA|TRBV28|TRBJ2-7
CASSSGLSEQYF
TGTGCCAGCAGTTCCGGGCTGTCCGAGCAGTACTTC
>NA|TRBD2|TRBV6-1|TRBJ2-2
CAIFSGIHTGELFF
TGTGCCATCTTTAGCGGGATTCACACCGGGGAGCTGTTTTTT
>NA|NA|TRBV10-3|TRBJ2-7
CAISESGYEQYF
TGTGCCATCAGTGAGTCAGGATACGAGCAGTACTTC
>NA|NA|TRBV10-3|TRBJ2-7
CAISDLGQSNEQYF
TGTGCCATCAGTGACCTAGGGCAGAGCAACGAGCAGTACTTC
>NA|NA|TRBV19|TRBJ1-1
CASSMRDTNTEAFF
TGTGCCAGTAGTATGCGGGACACGAACACTGAAGCTTTCTTT
>NA|NA|TRBV19|TRBJ2-7
CASMSGQTDEQYF
TGTGCCAGTATGAGTGGACAAACCGACGAGCAGTACTTC
>NA|NA|TRBV9|TRBJ1-2
CASSVAAGTAYGYTF
TGTGCCAGCAGCGTAGCCGCAGGGACGGCCTATGGCTACACCTTC
>NA|NA|TRBV25-1|TRBJ2-3
CASSRGTDTQYF
TGTGCCAGCAGTAGGGGCACAGATACGCAGTATTTT
>NA|TRBD2|TRBV19|TRBJ2-1
CASSIGSGVYNEQFF
TGTGCCAGTAGTATAGGTAGCGGGGTTTACAATGAGCAGTTCTTC
>NA|NA|TRBV30|TRBJ1-1
CAWRRLATEAFF
TGTGCCTGGAGGCGTCTAGCCACTGAAGCTTTCTTT
>NA|NA|TRBV5-1|TRBJ2-1
CASRSRGFEQFF
TGCGCCAGCAGGTCCAGGGGATTTGAGCAGTTCTTC
>NA|NA|TRBV12-5|TRBJ2-5
CASAKKGAQGGNQETQYF
TGTGCTAGTGCCAAAAAGGGGGCCCAGGGGGGGAACCAAGAGACCCAGTACTTC
>NA|NA|TRBV7-9|TRBJ2-7
CASSRGDEQYF
TGTGCCAGCAGCCGAGGGGACGAGCAGTACTTC
>NA|NA|TRBV3-1|TRBJ1-2
CASSRGGDYGYTF
TGTGCCAGCAGCCGGGGGGGTGACTATGGCTACACCTTC
>once|NA|TRBV27|TRBJ2-3
CASSPGRGRKDTQYF
TGTGCCAGCTCCCCGGGGCGGGGCCGAAAAGATACGCAGTATTTT
>NA|NA|TRBV9|TRBJ2-7
CASTSSQTFPPYEQYF
TGTGCCAGCACCTCCTCTCAGACATTTCCTCCCTACGAGCAGTACTTC
>NA|NA|TRBV19|TRBJ2-5
CASSTGYQETQYF
TGTGCCAGTAGTACCGGGTACCAAGAGACCCAGTACTTC
>NA|NA|TRBV19|TRBJ2-1
CASSVRVEEQFF
TGTGCCAGTAGTGTTAGAGTGGAGGAGCAGTTCTTC
>NA|TRBD2|TRBV4-1|TRBJ2-1
CASSQEGGLAPYNEQFF
TGCGCCAGCAGCCAAGAAGGGGGACTAGCTCCCTACAATGAGCAGTTCTTC
>NA|NA|TRBV7-3|TRBJ2-1
CASSLDHDNEQFF
TGTGCCAGCAGCTTGGACCACGACAATGAGCAGTTCTTC
>NA|NA|TRBV27|TRBJ1-6
CASSSLGGRESSPLHF
TGTGCCAGCAGCAGCCTGGGGGGCCGGGAGAGTTCACCCCTCCACTTT
>NA|NA|TRBV7-8|TRBJ2-2
CASSLSGVNTGELFF
TGTGCCAGCAGCTTAAGTGGGGTGAACACCGGGGAGCTGTTTTTT
>NA|NA|TRBV29-1|TRBJ2-5
CSVGRYQETQYF
TGCAGCGTCGGACGGTACCAAGAGACCCAGTACTTC
>NA|NA|TRBV28|TRBJ2-7
CASSLFSSYEQYF
TGTGCCAGCAGTTTATTCAGCTCCTACGAGCAGTACTTC
>few|NA|TRBV12-3/TRBV12-4|TRBJ2-5
CASSKQETQYF
TGTGCCAGCAGTAAACAAGAGACCCAGTACTTC
>NA|NA|TRBV2|TRBJ2-5
CASTKGEGRGETQYF
TGTGCCAGCACTAAAGGAGAGGGGCGAGGGGAGACCCAGTACTTC
>NA|TRBD2|TRBV7-2|TRBJ2-7
CASSRTSASSYEQYF
TGTGCCAGCAGTCGGACTAGCGCCAGCTCCTACGAGCAGTACTTC
>NA|NA|TRBV19|TRBJ2-5
CASSPKDYYMYQETQYF
TGTGCCAGTAGTCCCAAGGACTACTACATGTACCAAGAGACCCAGTACTTC
>once|NA|TRBV2|TRBJ2-3
CASIFGGPGTDTQYF
TGTGCCAGCATTTTCGGCGGCCCGGGCACAGATACGCAGTATTTT
>once|TRBD1|TRBV19|TRBJ1-2
CASSTVGQTYGYTF
TGTGCCAGTAGTACGGTGGGACAGACCTATGGCTACACCTTC
>NA|NA|TRBV12-3/TRBV12-4|TRBJ2-5
CASSSRSAETQYF
TGTGCCAGCAGTAGCAGGAGCGCAGAGACCCAGTACTTC
>few|TRBD1|TRBV18|TRBJ1-2
CASSAGQEDYGYTF
TGTGCCAGCTCGGCGGGACAGGAGGACTATGGCTACACCTTC
>once|NA|TRBV7-9|TRBJ2-1
CASSLTLGSEQFF
TGTGCCAGCAGCTTAACATTGGGGTCCGAGCAGTTCTTC
>NA|TRBD1|TRBV27|TRBJ2-1
CASSFDRVAVNEQFF
TGTGCCAGCAGTTTCGACAGGGTTGCGGTCAATGAGCAGTTCTTC
>NA|NA|TRBV29-1|TRBJ2-2
CSASVIDTGELFF
TGCAGCGCGTCCGTTATCGACACCGGGGAGCTGTTTTTT
>NA|NA|TRBV5-1|TRBJ2-3
CASSSSPSGTDTQYF
TGCGCCAGCAGCTCCTCCCCGAGCGGCACAGATACGCAGTATTTT
>NA|TRBD1|TRBV29-1|TRBJ1-2
CSVDARDRGSGYTF
TGCAGCGTTGACGCAAGGGACAGGGGGTCAGGCTACACCTTC
>NA|NA|TRBV6-6|TRBJ1-1
CASSYSNQMNTEAFF
TGTGCCAGCAGTTACTCGAATCAGATGAACACTGAAGCTTTCTTT
>NA|NA|TRBV19|TRBJ1-2
CASSPQSKGRGYTF
TGTGCCAGTAGCCCCCAGTCGAAGGGTAGGGGCTACACCTTC
>NA|TRBD2|TRBV15|TRBJ2-7
CATSLTSGYYEQYF
TGTGCCACCTCCCTAACTAGCGGATACTACGAGCAGTACTTC
>NA|TRBD2|TRBV3-1|TRBJ2-7
CASSPREGYEQYF
TGTGCCAGCAGCCCCCGGGAGGGTTACGAGCAGTACTTC
>NA|NA|TRBV25-1|TRBJ2-3
CASSEWWAGGAPDTQYF
TGTGCCAGCAGTGAATGGTGGGCAGGGGGGGCTCCAGATACGCAGTATTTT
>NA|NA|TRBV3-1|TRBJ2-7
CASSQEGGLLNEQYF
TGTGCCAGCAGCCAAGAGGGGGGACTCCTAAACGAGCAGTACTTC
>NA|NA|TRBV6-1|TRBJ2-1
CASSGRADNEQFF
TGTGCCAGCAGTGGGAGGGCCGACAATGAGCAGTTCTTC
>once|TRBD1|TRBV2|TRBJ2-2
CASIRDRSNTGELFF
TGTGCCAGCATTAGGGACAGATCGAACACCGGGGAGCTGTTTTTT
>NA|NA|TRBV29-1|TRBJ1-5
CSVGEVVNQPQHF
TGCAGCGTTGGGGAAGTTGTAAATCAGCCCCAGCATTTT
>NA|NA|TRBV27|TRBJ2-3
CASSLMASSDTQYF
TGTGCCAGCAGTTTAATGGCTAGCTCAGATACGCAGTATTTT
>NA|NA|TRBV29-1|TRBJ2-2
CSVLKGQNTGELFF
TGCAGCGTGCTTAAGGGACAGAACACCGGGGAGCTGTTTTTT
>NA|NA|TRBV6-6|TRBJ2-7
CASSSVAYEQYF
TGTGCCAGCAGTAGCGTTGCCTACGAGCAGTACTTC
>NA|NA|TRBV6-2/TRBV6-3|TRBJ2-2
CASSPGRNTGELFF
TGTGCCAGCAGTCCAGGGAGGAACACCGGGGAGCTGTTTTTT